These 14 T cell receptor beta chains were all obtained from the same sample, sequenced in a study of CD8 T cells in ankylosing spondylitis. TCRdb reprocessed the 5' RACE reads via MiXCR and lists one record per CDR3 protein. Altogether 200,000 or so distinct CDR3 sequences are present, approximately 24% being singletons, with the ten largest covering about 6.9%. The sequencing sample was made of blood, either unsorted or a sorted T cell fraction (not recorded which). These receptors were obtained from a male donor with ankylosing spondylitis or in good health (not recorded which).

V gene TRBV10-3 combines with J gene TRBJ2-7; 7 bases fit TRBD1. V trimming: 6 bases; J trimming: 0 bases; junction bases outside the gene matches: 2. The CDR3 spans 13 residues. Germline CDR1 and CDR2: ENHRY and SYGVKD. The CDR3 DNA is TGTGCCATCAGCCGGGACAGCTCCTACGAGCAGTACTTC. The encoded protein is CAISRDSSYEQYF.

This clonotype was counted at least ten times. This CDR3 reads CAISESSGASGSHNEQFF. The CDR3, as DNA: TGTGCCATCAGTGAGTCGAGTGGGGCTAGCGGGAGCCACAATGAGCAGTTCTTC. This chain joins TRBV10-3 and TRBJ2-1, with 10 bases aligning to TRBD2. Unmatched junction bases numbered 10, after V lost 0 bases and J lost 5 bases. The CDR3 sequence is 18 residues long. CDR1 ENHRY and CDR2 SYGVKD come from the germline V gene.

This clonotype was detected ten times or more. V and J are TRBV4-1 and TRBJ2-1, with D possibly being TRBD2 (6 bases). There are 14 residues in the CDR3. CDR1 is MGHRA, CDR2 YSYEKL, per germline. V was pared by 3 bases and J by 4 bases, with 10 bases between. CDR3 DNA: TGCGCCAGCAGCCACCCACTAGCTTACAATGAGCAGTTCTTC. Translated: CASSHPLAYNEQFF.

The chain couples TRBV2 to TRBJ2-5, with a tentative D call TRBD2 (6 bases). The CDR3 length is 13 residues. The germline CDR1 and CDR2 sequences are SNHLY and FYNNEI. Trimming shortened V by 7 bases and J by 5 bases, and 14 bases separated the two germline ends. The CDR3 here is CASNGGTGETQYF. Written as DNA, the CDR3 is TGTGCCAGCAATGGCGGGACGGGGGAGACCCAGTACTTC.

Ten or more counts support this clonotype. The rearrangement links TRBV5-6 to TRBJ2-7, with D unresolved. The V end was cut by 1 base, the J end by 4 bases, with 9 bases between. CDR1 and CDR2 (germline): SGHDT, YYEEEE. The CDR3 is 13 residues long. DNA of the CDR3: TGTGCCAGCAGCTTGAAGGGAACGTACGAGCAGTACTTC. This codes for CASSLKGTYEQYF.

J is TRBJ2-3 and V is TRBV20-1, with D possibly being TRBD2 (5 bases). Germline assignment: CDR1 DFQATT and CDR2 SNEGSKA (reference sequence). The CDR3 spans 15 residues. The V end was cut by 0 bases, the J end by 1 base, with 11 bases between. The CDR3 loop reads CSARDTGRGTDTQYF. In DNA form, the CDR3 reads TGCAGTGCTAGAGATACGGGGAGAGGCACAGATACGCAGTATTTT.

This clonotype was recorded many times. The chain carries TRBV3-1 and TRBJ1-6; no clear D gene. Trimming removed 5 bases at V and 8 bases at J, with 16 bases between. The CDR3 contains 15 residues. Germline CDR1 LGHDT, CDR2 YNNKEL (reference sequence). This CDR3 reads CASSFGPAGYSPLHF. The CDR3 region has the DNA TGTGCCAGCAGCTTCGGCCCCGCAGGTTATTCACCCCTCCACTTT.

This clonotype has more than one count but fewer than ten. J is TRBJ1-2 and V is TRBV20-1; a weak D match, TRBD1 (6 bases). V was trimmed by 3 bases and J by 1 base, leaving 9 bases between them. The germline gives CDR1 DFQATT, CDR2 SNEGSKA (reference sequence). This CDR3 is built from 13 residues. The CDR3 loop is CSASGRGNYGYTF. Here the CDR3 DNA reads TGCAGTGCTAGTGGCAGGGGTAACTATGGCTACACCTTC.

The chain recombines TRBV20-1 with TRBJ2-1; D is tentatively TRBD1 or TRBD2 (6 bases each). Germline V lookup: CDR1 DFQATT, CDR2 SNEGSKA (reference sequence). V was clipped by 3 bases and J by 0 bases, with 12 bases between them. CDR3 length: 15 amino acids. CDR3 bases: TGCAGTGCTAGTAACAGGGAGGACTCCTACAATGAGCAGTTCTTC. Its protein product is CSASNREDSYNEQFF.

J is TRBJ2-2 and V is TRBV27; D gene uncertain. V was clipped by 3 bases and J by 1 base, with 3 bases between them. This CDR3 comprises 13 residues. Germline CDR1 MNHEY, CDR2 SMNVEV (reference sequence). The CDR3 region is CASSLVNTGELFF. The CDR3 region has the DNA TGTGCCAGCAGTTTGGTGAACACCGGGGAGCTGTTTTTT.

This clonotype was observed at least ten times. For the CDR3, the DNA is TGTGCCAGCAGCTTGCTCGTCGGGCTAGCGGGAAACGGGGATACGCAGTATTTT. Encoded protein: CASSLLVGLAGNGDTQYF. The genes are TRBV5-6 and TRBJ2-3; 9 nucleotides match TRBD2. Germline V gene data show CDR1 as SGHDT and CDR2 as YYEEEE. V lost 1 base and J lost 6; bases outside the gene matches: 15. This CDR3 region has 18 residues.

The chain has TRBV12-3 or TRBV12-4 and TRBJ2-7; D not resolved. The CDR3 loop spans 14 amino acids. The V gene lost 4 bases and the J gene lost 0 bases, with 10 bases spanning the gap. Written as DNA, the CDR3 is TGTGCCAGCAGTTCAGTAGGGCTCTCCTACGAGCAGTACTTC. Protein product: CASSSVGLSYEQYF.

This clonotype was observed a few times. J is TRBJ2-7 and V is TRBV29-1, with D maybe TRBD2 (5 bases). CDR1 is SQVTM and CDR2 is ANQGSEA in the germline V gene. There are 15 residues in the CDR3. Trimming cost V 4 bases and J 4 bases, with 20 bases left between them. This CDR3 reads CSVVGRLGGLYEQYF. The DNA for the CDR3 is TGCAGCGTTGTAGGGCGATTGGGCGGGCTATACGAGCAGTACTTC.

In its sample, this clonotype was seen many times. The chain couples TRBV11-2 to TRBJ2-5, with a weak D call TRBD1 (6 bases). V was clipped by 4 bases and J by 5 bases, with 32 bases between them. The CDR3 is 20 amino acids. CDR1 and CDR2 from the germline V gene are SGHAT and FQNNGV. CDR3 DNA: TGTGCCAGCAGCTCCTCAAGCCAAACGGGACACCTCTCGGTGTTGGAGACCCAGTACTTC. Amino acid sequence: CASSSSSQTGHLSVLETQYF.